This note documents a single TCR beta chain sequence. This entry is derived from a study of blood T cell repertoires in COVID-19. About the study: Sites across the United States, Italy and Spain contributed samples from acute and convalescent COVID-19.

Trimming took 4 bases from V and 10 from J, leaving 18 bases between them. The CDR3 has 14 residues. The germline V gene encodes CDR1 SGHRS and CDR2 YFSETQ. Assay used: immunoSEQ multiplex PCR; TCRdb lists only in-frame clones, some missing. The table records 150,000 or so clones, roughly nine tenths of them present only once. Participants were aged about 18 to 100 years from 20 to 30 US areas. The TCR comes from a woman aged 45-60 years who had recovered from COVID-19. The sample comprised PBMCs or T cells enriched from blood (not recorded which). The gene calls are TRBV5-1 and TRBJ2-1; D unresolved. For the CDR3, the DNA is TGCGCCAGCAGCACCTACTCTCCCTACTCGGAGCAGTTCTTC. Its translation is CASSTYSPYSEQFF.